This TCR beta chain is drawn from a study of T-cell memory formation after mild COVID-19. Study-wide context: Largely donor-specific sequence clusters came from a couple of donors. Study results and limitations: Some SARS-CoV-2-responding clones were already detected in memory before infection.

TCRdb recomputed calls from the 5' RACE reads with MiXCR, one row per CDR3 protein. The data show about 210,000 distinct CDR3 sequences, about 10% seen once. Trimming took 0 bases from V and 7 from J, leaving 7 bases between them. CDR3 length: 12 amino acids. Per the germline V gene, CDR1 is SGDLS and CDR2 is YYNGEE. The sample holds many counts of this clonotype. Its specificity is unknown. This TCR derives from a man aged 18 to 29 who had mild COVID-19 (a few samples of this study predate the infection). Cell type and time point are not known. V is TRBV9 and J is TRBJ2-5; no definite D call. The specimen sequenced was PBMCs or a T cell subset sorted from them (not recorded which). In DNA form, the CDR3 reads TGTGCCAGCAGCGTAGGAGTGGGGACCCAGTACTTC. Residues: CASSVGVGTQYF. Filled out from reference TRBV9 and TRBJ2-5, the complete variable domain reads DSGVTQTPKHLITATGQRVTLRCSPRSGDLSVYWYQQSLDQGLQFLIQYYNGEERAKGNILERFSAQQFPDLHSELNLSSLELGDSALYFCASSVGVGTQYFGPGTRLLVL.